This TCR beta chain was captured in a study of Tregs in tolerant kidney transplant recipients. Thawed PBMCs were FACS-sorted into unstimulated CD4+CD25+CD127- regulatory T cells, CD4+CD25- non-regulatory cells, CD4 and CD8 cells. After removal of 4 bases from V and 5 bases from J, the junction contained 5 bases not matched to a gene. The CDR3 length is 15 residues. Germline CDR1 reads MNHNY; CDR2 reads SVGAGI (reference sequence). This table comes from immunoSEQ multiplex PCR, and its TCRdb copy is limited to in-frame clones, with some not included. The sample lists roughly 120,000 clones, around 91% occurring once.

Sequencing was done on a sample of CD4+ T cells from blood. The gene calls are TRBV6-6 and TRBJ1-2, with TRBD1 identical over 12 bases. This sequence was found in a human donor in good health. The CDR3 region is CASSWSGQGAYGYTF. The CDR3 DNA reads TGTGCCAGCAGTTGGTCGGGACAGGGGGCGTATGGCTACACCTTC.